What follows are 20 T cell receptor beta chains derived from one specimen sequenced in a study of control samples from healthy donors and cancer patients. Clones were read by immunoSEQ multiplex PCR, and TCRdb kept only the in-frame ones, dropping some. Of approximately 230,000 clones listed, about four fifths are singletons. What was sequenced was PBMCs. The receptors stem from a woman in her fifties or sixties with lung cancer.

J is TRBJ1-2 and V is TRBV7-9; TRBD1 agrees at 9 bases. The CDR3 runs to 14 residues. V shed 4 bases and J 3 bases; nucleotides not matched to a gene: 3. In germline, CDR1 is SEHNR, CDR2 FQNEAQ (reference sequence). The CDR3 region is CASSSRDRDYGYTF. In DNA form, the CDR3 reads TGTGCCAGCAGCTCACGGGACAGGGACTATGGCTACACCTTC.

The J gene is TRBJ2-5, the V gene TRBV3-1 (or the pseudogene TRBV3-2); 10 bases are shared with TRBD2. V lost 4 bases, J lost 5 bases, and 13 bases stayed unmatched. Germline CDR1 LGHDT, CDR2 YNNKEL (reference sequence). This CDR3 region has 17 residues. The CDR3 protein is CASSPGDSGGRRETQYF. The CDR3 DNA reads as TGTGCCAGCAGCCCGGGAGATAGCGGGGGGAGAAGGGAGACCCAGTACTTC.

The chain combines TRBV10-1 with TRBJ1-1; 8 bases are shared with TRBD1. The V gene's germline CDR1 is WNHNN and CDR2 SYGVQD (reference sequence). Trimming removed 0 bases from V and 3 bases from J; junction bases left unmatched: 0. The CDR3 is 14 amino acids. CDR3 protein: CASSESGQDTEAFF. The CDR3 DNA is TGCGCCAGCAGTGAGTCGGGACAGGACACTGAAGCTTTCTTT.

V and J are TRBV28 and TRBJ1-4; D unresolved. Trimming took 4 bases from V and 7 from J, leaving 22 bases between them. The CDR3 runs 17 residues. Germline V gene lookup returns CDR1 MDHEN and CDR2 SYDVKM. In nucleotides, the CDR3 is TGTGCCAGCAGTTCCCCGGTCGCGGGCCCGGGCGGTGAAAAACTGTTTTTT. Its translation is CASSSPVAGPGGEKLFF.

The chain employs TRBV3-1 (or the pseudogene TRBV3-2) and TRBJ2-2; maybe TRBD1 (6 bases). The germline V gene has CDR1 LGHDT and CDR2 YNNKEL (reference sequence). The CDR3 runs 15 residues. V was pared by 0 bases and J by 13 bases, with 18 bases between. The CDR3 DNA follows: TGTGCCAGCAGCCAAGACGTTCTTCTCGGGACACCGCTGTTTTTT. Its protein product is CASSQDVLLGTPLFF.

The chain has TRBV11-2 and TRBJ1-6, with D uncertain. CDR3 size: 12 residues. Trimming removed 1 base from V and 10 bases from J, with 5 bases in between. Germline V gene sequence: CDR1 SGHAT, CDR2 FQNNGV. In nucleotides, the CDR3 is TGTGCCAGCAGCTTAGTTAACTCACCCCTCCACTTT. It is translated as CASSLVNSPLHF.

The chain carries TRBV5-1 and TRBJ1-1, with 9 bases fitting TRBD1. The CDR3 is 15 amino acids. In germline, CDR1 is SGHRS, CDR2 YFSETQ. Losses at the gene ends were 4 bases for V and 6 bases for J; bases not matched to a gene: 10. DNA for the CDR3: TGCGCCAGCAGCCTAAAGGGACAGGGTGGGGCTGAAGCTTTCTTT. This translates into CASSLKGQGGAEAFF.

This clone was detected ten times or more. The CDR3 spells CASSLALNNSPLHF. CDR3 DNA: TGTGCCAGCAGCTTAGCCCTGAATAATTCACCCCTCCACTTT. The chain uses TRBV11-2 and TRBJ1-6; D gene uncertain. Per germline, CDR1 SGHAT and CDR2 FQNNGV. Trimming took 1 base from V and 5 from J, leaving 6 bases between them. This CDR3 spans 14 amino acids.

The CDR3 here is CASSSNRGLGNTGELFF. The CDR3, as DNA: TGTGCCAGCAGCTCAAACAGGGGTCTCGGTAACACCGGGGAGCTGTTTTTT. This sequence joins TRBV9 and TRBJ2-2, with TRBD1 matching over 7 bases. Per germline, CDR1 SGDLS and CDR2 YYNGEE. Trimming took 4 bases from V and 2 from J; bases not matched to a gene: 11. The CDR3 has 17 residues.

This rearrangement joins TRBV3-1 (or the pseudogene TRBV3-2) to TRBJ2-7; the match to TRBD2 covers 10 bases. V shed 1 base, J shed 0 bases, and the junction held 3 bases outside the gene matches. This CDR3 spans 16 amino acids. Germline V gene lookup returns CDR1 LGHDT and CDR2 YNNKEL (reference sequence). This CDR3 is CASSQGQRGGSYEQYF. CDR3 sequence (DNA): TGTGCCAGCAGCCAAGGGCAGCGGGGGGGCTCCTACGAGCAGTACTTC.

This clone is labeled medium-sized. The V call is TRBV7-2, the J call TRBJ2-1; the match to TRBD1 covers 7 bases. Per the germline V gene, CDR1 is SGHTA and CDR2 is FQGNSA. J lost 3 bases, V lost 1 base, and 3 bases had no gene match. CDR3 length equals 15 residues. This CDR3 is CASSLGQGLYNEQFF. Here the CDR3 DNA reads TGTGCCAGCAGCTTAGGACAGGGCCTCTACAATGAGCAGTTCTTC.

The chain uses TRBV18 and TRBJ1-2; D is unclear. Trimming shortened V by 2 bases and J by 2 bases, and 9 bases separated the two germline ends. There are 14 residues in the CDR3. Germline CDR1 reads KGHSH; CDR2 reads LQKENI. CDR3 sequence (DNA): TGTGCCAGCTCACCAAGGTCGGGGAACTATGGCTACACCTTC. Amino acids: CASSPRSGNYGYTF. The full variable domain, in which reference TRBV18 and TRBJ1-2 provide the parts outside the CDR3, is NAGVMQNPRHLVRRRGQEARLRCSPMKGHSHVYWYRQLPEEGLKFMVYLQKENIIDESGMPKERFSAEFPKEGPSILRIQQVVRGDSAAYFCASSPRSGNYGYTFGSGTRLTVV.

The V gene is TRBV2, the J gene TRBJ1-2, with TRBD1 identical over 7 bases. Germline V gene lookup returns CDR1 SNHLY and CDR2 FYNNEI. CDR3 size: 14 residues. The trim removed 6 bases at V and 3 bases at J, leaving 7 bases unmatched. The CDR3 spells CASRNRGEDYGYTF. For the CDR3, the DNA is TGTGCCAGCAGGAACAGGGGAGAGGACTATGGCTACACCTTC.

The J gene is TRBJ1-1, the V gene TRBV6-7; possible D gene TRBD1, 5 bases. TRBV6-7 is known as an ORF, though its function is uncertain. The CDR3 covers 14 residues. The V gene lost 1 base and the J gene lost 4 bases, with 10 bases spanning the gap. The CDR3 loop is CASSYFPGTTEAFF. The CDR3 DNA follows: TGTGCCAGCAGTTACTTCCCAGGGACCACTGAAGCTTTCTTT.

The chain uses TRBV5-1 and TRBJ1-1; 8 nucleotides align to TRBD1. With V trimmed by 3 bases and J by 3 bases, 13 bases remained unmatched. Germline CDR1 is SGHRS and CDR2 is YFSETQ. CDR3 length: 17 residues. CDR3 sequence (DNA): TGCGCCAGCAGCTCAGTATCAGGGGGCGGCGGGGACACTGAAGCTTTCTTT. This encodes CASSSVSGGGGDTEAFF.

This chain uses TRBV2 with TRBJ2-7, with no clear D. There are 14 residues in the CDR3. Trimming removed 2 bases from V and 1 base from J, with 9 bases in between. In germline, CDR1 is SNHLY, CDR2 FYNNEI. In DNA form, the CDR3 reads TGTGCCAGCAGTGAACAAGGGAAGTCCTACGAGCAGTACTTC. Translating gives CASSEQGKSYEQYF.

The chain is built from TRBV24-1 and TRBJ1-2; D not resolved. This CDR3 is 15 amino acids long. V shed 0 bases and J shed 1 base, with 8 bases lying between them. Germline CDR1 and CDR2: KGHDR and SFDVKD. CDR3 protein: CATSDLDRVNYGYTF. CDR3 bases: TGTGCCACCAGTGATTTGGATAGGGTTAACTATGGCTACACCTTC.

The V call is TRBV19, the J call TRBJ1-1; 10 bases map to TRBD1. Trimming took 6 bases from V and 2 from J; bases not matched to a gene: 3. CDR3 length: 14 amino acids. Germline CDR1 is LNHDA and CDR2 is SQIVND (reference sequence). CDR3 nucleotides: TGTGCCAGTAGCCGGACAGGGGGAAACACTGAAGCTTTCTTT. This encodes CASSRTGGNTEAFF.

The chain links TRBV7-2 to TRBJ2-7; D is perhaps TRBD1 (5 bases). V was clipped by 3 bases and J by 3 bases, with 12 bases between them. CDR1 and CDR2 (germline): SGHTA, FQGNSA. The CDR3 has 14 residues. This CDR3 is CASSLATTGYEQYF. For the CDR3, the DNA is TGTGCCAGCAGCTTGGCAACTACAGGCTACGAGCAGTACTTC. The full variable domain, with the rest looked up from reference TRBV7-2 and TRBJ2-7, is GAGVSQSPSNKVTEKGKDVELRCDPISGHTALYWYRQSLGQGLEFLIYFQGNSAPDKSGLPSDRFSAERTGGSVSTLTIQRTQQEDSAVYLCASSLATTGYEQYFGPGTRLTVT.

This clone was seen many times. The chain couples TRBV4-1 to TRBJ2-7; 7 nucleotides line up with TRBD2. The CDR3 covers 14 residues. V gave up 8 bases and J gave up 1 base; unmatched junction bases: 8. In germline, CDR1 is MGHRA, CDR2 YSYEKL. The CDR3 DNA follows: TGCGCCAGCCAGCGGGGCGGGCCATCCTACGAGCAGTACTTC. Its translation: CASQRGGPSYEQYF.